A selection of T cell receptor beta chains follows, all from one sample in a study of T-cell memory formation after mild COVID-19. TCRdb used MiXCR to reprocess the 5' RACE reads, holding one entry per CDR3 protein. The profile shows approximately 480,000 distinct CDR3 sequences, 18% of them singletons. Sequenced sample: PBMCs or a T cell subset sorted from them (not recorded which). These receptors all stem from an adult woman who had mild COVID-19 (a few samples of this study predate the infection). Cell type and time point are not known. Each CDR3 is given with its conserved first and last residue. The D gene is left open where the match is weak. Some rows mark clone size as missing; the rest say once, few, many or name a class of expanded clone.

clone size: .
D gene: .
J gene: TRBJ2-1
V gene: TRBV6-5
CDR3 DNA: TGTGCCAGCAGTTATGAGGGGAGCTCCTACAATGAGCAGTTCTTC
CDR3 protein: CASSYEGSSYNEQFF

clone size: .
D gene: .
J gene: TRBJ2-1
V gene: TRBV6-5
CDR3 DNA: TGTGCCAGCACGGCAGGGTGGGGCAATGAGCAGTTCTTC
CDR3 protein: CASTAGWGNEQFF

clone size: .
D gene: .
J gene: TRBJ1-5
V gene: TRBV24-1
CDR3 DNA: TGTGCCACCAGTGAGCCTGGGACAATACGGCCCCAGCATTTT
CDR3 protein: CATSEPGTIRPQHF

clone size: .
D gene: TRBD2
J gene: TRBJ2-5
V gene: TRBV30
CDR3 DNA: TGTGCCTGGAGTGTGGGCGGGAGTGAGACCCAGTACTTC
CDR3 protein: CAWSVGGSETQYF

clone size: .
D gene: TRBD1
J gene: TRBJ2-1
V gene: TRBV30
CDR3 DNA: TGTGCCTGGAGAGGGACAGGGCAGAATGAGCAGTTCTTC
CDR3 protein: CAWRGTGQNEQFF

clone size: few
D gene: .
J gene: TRBJ1-2
V gene: TRBV5-5
CDR3 DNA: TGTGCCAGCAGCTTTTACAGCGGGGGGCCAGGTGGCTACACCTTC
CDR3 protein: CASSFYSGGPGGYTF

clone size: few
D gene: TRBD1
J gene: TRBJ2-5
V gene: TRBV29-1
CDR3 DNA: TGCAGCGTTGCTGGACAGGGACAAGAGACCCAGTACTTC
CDR3 protein: CSVAGQGQETQYF

clone size: few
D gene: .
J gene: TRBJ2-2
V gene: TRBV19
CDR3 DNA: TGTGCCAGTAGTATCCAACTAGTTCTATCTTCCGGGGAGCTGTTTTTT
CDR3 protein: CASSIQLVLSSGELFF

clone size: .
D gene: TRBD1
J gene: TRBJ2-3
V gene: TRBV18
CDR3 DNA: TGTGCCAGCTCACACGGGACAGGGGGAAGCACAGATACGCAGTATTTT
CDR3 protein: CASSHGTGGSTDTQYF

clone size: .
D gene: TRBD2
J gene: TRBJ2-3
V gene: TRBV27
CDR3 DNA: TGTGCCAGCAGCGTGACTAGCGGGAGTGGGGCAGATACGCAGTATTTT
CDR3 protein: CASSVTSGSGADTQYF

clone size: .
D gene: .
J gene: TRBJ1-1
V gene: TRBV7-9
CDR3 DNA: TGTGCCAGCAGCTTAATGGGACGAGACACTGAAGCTTTCTTT
CDR3 protein: CASSLMGRDTEAFF

clone size: few
D gene: TRBD1
J gene: TRBJ2-1
V gene: TRBV24-1
CDR3 DNA: TGTGCCACCAGTCTAGAAAGACAGGGGAAGGTGAATGAGCAGTTCTTC
CDR3 protein: CATSLERQGKVNEQFF

clone size: .
D gene: .
J gene: TRBJ2-7
V gene: TRBV29-1
CDR3 DNA: TGCAGCGTTGACGAGGGCTACGAGCAGTACTTC
CDR3 protein: CSVDEGYEQYF

clone size: .
D gene: TRBD2
J gene: TRBJ2-4
V gene: TRBV5-1
CDR3 DNA: TGCGCCAGCAGCTTCGGGGGACTAGCGGGGGACATTCAGTACTTC
CDR3 protein: CASSFGGLAGDIQYF

clone size: many
D gene: TRBD1
J gene: TRBJ2-1
V gene: TRBV7-2
CDR3 DNA: TGTGCCAGCAGTTCCGACAGGGGGTCCTACAATGAGCAGTTCTTC
CDR3 protein: CASSSDRGSYNEQFF

clone size: .
D gene: .
J gene: TRBJ2-5
V gene: TRBV6-1
CDR3 DNA: TGTGCCAGCAGTGTCGGTACAGAGACCCAGTACTTC
CDR3 protein: CASSVGTETQYF

clone size: once
D gene: TRBD2
J gene: TRBJ2-7
V gene: TRBV10-3
CDR3 DNA: TGTGCCCCCAAGGGACTAGCGGGGGGGCCCTACGAGCAGTACTTC
CDR3 protein: CAPKGLAGGPYEQYF

clone size: .
D gene: TRBD2
J gene: TRBJ2-1
V gene: TRBV24-1
CDR3 DNA: TGTGCCACCGGCCTTAGCGGGAGGGCCGAGGGAAGTGAGCAGTTCTTC
CDR3 protein: CATGLSGRAEGSEQFF